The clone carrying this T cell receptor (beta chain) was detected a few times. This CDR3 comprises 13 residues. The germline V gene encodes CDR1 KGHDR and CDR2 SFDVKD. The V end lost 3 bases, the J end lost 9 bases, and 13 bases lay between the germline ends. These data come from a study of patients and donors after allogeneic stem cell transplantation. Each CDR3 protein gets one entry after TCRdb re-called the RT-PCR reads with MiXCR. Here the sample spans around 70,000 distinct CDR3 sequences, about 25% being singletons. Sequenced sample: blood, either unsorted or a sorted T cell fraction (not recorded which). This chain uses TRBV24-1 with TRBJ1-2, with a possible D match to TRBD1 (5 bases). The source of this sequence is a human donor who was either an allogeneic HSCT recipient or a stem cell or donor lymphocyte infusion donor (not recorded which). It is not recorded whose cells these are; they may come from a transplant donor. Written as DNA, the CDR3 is TGTGCCACCAGTGATCTAGGGACGGGGCGCTACACCTTC. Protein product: CATSDLGTGRYTF.